This T cell receptor beta chain was identified in a study of T-cell reconstitution after alpha-beta-depleted transplantation in children. Unique molecular identifiers featured in how the TCRbeta library was prepared. MiXCR, run by TCRdb on the PCR reads, gives a single entry per CDR3 protein. The sample contains 450,000 to 700,000 distinct CDR3 sequences, 25% to 30% of which appear only once. This CDR3 has 14 residues. From germline, CDR1 is SGHRS and CDR2 YFSETQ. The germline V and J ends were trimmed by 6 bases and 1 base, with 11 bases remaining between them. The specimen comprised PBMCs, sampled before TCRalphabeta/CD19-depleted stem cell transplant. The sequence came from a boy under two years old with Wiskott-Aldrich syndrome, due to receive a stem cell transplant. The chain links TRBV5-1 to TRBJ2-1, with D tentatively TRBD2 (6 bases). The CDR3 nucleotides read TGCGCCAGCAAGGGGCGGGATTCCTACAATGAGCAGTTCTTC. Translation gives CASKGRDSYNEQFF.